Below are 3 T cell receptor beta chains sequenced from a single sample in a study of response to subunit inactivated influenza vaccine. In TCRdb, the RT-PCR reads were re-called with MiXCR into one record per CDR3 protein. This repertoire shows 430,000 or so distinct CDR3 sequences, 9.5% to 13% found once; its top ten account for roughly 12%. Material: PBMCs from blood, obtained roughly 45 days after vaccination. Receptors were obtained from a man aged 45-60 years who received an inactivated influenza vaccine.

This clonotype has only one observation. CDR3 coding DNA: TGTGCCAGCAGTAACAGGGCGGGAAACACCGGGGAGCTGTTTTTT. Residues: CASSNRAGNTGELFF. This rearrangement joins TRBV6-5 to TRBJ2-2; D might be TRBD1 or TRBD2, each matching 6 bases. Germline CDR1 reads MNHEY; CDR2 reads SVGAGI. The CDR3 sequence is 15 residues long. The germline V and J ends were trimmed by 5 bases and 2 bases, with 12 bases remaining between them.

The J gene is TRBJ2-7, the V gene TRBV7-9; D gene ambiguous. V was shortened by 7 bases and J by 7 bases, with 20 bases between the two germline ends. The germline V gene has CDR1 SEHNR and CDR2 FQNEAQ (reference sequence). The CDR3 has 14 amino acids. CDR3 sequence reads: CASTTEVAAREQYF. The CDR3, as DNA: TGTGCCAGCACTACCGAGGTTGCGGCACGGGAGCAGTACTTC.

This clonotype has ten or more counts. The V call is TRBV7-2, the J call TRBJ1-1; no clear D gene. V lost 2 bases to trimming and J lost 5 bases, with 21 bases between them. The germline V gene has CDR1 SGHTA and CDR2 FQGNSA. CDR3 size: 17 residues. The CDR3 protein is CASSLLNTGWAGTEAFF. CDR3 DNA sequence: TGTGCCAGCAGCTTATTAAACACGGGATGGGCGGGGACTGAAGCTTTCTTT.